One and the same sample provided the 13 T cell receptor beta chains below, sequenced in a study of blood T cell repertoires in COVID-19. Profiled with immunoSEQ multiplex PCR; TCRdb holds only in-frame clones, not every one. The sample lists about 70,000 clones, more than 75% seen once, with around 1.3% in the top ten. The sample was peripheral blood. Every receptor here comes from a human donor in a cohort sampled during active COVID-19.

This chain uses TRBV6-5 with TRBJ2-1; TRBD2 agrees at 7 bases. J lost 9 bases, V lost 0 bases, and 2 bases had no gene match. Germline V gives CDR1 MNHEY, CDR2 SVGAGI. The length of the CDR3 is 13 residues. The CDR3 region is CASSYSAGLEQFF. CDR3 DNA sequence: TGTGCCAGCAGTTACTCAGCGGGGCTTGAGCAGTTCTTC.

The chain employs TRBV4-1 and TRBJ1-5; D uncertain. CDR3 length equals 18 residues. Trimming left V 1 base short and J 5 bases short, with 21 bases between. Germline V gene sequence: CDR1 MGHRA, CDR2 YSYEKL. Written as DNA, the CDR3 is TGCGCCAGCAGCCAAGCACCTTTCGGAGGAGGAAGGTATCAGCCCCAGCATTTT. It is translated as CASSQAPFGGGRYQPQHF.

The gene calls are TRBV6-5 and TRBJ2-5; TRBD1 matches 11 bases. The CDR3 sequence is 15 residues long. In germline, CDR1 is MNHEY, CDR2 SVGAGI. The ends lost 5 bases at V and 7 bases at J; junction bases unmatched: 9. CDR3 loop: CASSPGQGVLGTQYF. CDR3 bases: TGTGCCAGCAGTCCGGGACAGGGGGTCTTAGGGACCCAGTACTTC.

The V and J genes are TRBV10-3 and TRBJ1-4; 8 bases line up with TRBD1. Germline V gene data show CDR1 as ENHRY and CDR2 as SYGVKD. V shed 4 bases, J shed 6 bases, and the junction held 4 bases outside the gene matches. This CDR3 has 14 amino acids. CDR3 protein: CAISAGTGDEKLFF. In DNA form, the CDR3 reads TGTGCCATCAGTGCCGGGACAGGCGATGAAAAACTGTTTTTT.

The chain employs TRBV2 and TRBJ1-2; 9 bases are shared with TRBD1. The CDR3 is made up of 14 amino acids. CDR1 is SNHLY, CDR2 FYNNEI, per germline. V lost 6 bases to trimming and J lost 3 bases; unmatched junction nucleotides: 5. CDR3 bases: TGTGCCAGCAGGGACAGGGGCTGGGACTATGGCTACACCTTC. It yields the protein CASRDRGWDYGYTF.

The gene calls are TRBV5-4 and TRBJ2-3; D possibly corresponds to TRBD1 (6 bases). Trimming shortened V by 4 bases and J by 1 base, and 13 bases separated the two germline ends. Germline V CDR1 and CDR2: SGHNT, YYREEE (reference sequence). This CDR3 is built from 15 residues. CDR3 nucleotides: TGTGCCAGCAGCCTCCCAGGGGTGGGCACAGATACGCAGTATTTT. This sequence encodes CASSLPGVGTDTQYF.

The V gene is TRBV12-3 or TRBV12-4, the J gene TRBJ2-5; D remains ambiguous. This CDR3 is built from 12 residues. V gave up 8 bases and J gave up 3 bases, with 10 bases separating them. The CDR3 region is CASAAQEETQYF. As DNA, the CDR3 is TGTGCCAGCGCCGCCCAGGAAGAGACCCAGTACTTC.

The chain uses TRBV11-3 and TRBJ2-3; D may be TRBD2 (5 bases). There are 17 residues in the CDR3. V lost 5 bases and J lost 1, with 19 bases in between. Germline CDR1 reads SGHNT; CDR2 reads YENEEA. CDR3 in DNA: TGTGCCAGCAGCCAAATGGGTAGTGCAGCGGGCACAGATACGCAGTATTTT. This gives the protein CASSQMGSAAGTDTQYF.

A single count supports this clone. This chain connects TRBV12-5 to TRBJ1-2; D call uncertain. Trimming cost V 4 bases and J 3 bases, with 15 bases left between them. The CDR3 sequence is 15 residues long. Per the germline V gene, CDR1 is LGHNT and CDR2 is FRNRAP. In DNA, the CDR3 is TGTGCTAGTGGTTCTGACACGGGAAGTTACTATGGCTACACCTTC. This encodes CASGSDTGSYYGYTF.

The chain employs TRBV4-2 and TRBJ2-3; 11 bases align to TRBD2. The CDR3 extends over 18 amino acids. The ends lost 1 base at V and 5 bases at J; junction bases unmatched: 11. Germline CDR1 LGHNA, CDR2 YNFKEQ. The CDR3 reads CASSQAGPTSGRRDTQYF. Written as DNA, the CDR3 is TGTGCCAGCAGCCAAGCTGGCCCCACTAGCGGGAGACGAGATACGCAGTATTTT.

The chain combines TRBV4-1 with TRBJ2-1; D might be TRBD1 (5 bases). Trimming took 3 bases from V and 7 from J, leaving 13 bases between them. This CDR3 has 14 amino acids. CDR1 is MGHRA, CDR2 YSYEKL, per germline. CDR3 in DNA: TGCGCCAGCAGCCAGCCCAGACAGTCTAATGAGCAGTTCTTC. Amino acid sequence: CASSQPRQSNEQFF.

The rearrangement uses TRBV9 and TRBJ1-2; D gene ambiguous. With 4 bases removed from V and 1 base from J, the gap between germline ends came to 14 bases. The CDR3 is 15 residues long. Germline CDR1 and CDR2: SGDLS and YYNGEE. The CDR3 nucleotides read TGTGCCAGCAGCCCTCGAGGAGAGGATAACTATGGCTACACCTTC. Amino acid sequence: CASSPRGEDNYGYTF.

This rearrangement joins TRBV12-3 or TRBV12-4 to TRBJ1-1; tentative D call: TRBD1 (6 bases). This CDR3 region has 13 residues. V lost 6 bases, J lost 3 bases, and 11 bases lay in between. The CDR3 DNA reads TGTGCCAGCAGGCTAGGGGGACACACTGAAGCTTTCTTT. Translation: CASRLGGHTEAFF.